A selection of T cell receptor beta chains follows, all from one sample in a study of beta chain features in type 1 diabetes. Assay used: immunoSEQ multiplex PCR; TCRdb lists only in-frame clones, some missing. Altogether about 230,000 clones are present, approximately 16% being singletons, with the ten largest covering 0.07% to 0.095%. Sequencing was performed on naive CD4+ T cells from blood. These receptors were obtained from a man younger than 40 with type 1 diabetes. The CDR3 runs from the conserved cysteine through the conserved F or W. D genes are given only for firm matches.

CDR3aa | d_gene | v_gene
CASSIAGVQSYEQYF | NA | TRBV19
CASSPTSAGARDTQYF | NA | TRBV5-4
CASGRGGSGYEQYF | NA | TRBV2
CASSKASGGREETQYF | NA | TRBV21-1
CSVEGALLGMQYF | NA | TRBV29-1
CASSVQGFRQPQHF | NA | TRBV28
CASAPDSFYEQYF | NA | TRBV7-2
CSVSSGGYTDTQYF | TRBD2 | TRBV29-1
CASSPPYRASGTFF | TRBD2 | TRBV23-1
CASSPPGLAGGTREQFF | TRBD2 | TRBV5-4
CSVVNRDRGHEQYF | TRBD1 | TRBV29-1
CASSSTSGGADEQFF | TRBD2 | TRBV6-6
CASSQIEGLEGEQFF | TRBD2 | TRBV18
CASSVGPNRETQYF | NA | TRBV9
CSVFSAGYTF | NA | TRBV29-1
CASSLESDTQYF | NA | TRBV11-2
CSARGGPNEQFF | NA | TRBV29-1
CSVSGQGKDTQYF | TRBD1 | TRBV29-1
CASSQDRGGSIADTQYF | TRBD2 | TRBV4-2
CAWSPDGLEDTQYF | TRBD2 | TRBV30
CAWSGSPTYEQYF | NA | TRBV30
CASSEQGGETQYF | TRBD1 | TRBV11-2
CAWNAGLETQYF | NA | TRBV30
CASSPTRGRSNEQFF | TRBD2 | TRBV11-2
CASSLGRGHQETQYF | TRBD1 | TRBV7-9
CASSGRGSYNEQFF | TRBD2 | TRBV19
CASSLTLNTEAFF | NA | TRBV13
CASGRDRDSGSSYNEQFF | TRBD2 | TRBV12-5
CASSARGPPYEQYF | NA | TRBV25-1
CASSLQGTNTEAFF | NA | TRBV5-1
CASSLARNTEAFF | NA | TRBV7-2
CASSFQQGMGPDTQYF | TRBD1 | TRBV27
CSVLDSFRQETQYF | NA | TRBV29-1
CAWSVQPGPQETQYF | NA | TRBV30
CASSWPGSVGNIQYF | NA | TRBV28
CASSQPRGVYEQYF | NA | TRBV23-1
CSASLASNEQFF | NA | TRBV29-1
CASSVTGTNIQYF | NA | TRBV9
CASREVETQYF | NA | TRBV28
CASSLGRTSGRDTQYF | TRBD2 | TRBV27
CASSQDSYTGELFF | NA | TRBV5-1
CSVEAGGNEQYF | TRBD1 | TRBV29-1
CASSVGPSGSSTDTQYF | TRBD2 | TRBV9
CASSLRGSQSYNEQFF | TRBD2 | TRBV7-3
CASSPDSTSNEKLFF | NA | TRBV18
CASSYGQGWTGELFF | NA | TRBV6-5
CASSRPGGLKNIQYF | TRBD1 | TRBV18
CSVEWTDEQYF | NA | TRBV29-1
CASSLPGNSYEQYF | NA | TRBV28
CAWSTRETQYF | NA | TRBV30
CASSLGPTEAFF | NA | TRBV11-2
CASSYSQGWETQYF | NA | TRBV6-5
CAWSFPSSYPGHQNTEAFF | NA | TRBV30
CASSLAGRISYNEQFF | NA | TRBV7-2
CASSLDTGAGANVLTF | NA | TRBV28
CASSIDGNYGYTF | NA | TRBV19
CAWSTGTNSGNTIYF | NA | TRBV30
CASSTSIPDLTGANVLTF | NA | TRBV25-1
CASSLEQDATQQYF | NA | TRBV7-6
CASSVAASGSTADTQYF | TRBD2 | TRBV9